This is a list of T cell receptor beta chains from one sample in a study of blood T cell repertoires in COVID-19. Only in-frame clones appear in the TCRdb table, and some are missing; sequencing was by immunoSEQ multiplex PCR. The sample contains roughly 400,000 clones, approximately 87% of which appear only once. The material sequenced was peripheral blood. Source of these receptors: an older woman with COVID-19, enrolled during active disease. CDR3s include the opening cysteine and the closing phenylalanine or tryptophan. Each record gives: J gene, clone size, V gene, CDR3 length, D gene, CDR3 protein, CDR3 DNA. The D gene is left open where the match is weak. Size tells how often a clone was seen (once, few, many) or the class of an expanded clone, and some rows leave it out.

>TRBJ1-2|-|TRBV27|14|-
CASSLFAGRLGYTF
TGTGCCAGCAGTTTATTCGCAGGGAGGTTGGGCTACACCTTC
>TRBJ1-1|once|TRBV18|13|-
CASSPVQYTEAFF
TGTGCCAGCTCACCAGTACAGTACACTGAAGCTTTCTTT
>TRBJ1-5|-|TRBV19|16|TRBD1
CASSITQGASNQPQHF
TGTGCCAGTAGTATTACACAGGGGGCGTCGAATCAGCCCCAGCATTTT
>TRBJ1-1|-|TRBV28|13|-
CASSVTGQAEAFF
TGTGCCAGCAGCGTAACAGGGCAGGCTGAAGCTTTCTTT
>TRBJ1-1|-|TRBV15|18|TRBD1
CATSRDTTGGAMNTEAFF
TGTGCCACCAGCAGAGACACGACAGGGGGCGCGATGAACACTGAAGCTTTCTTT
>TRBJ2-3|-|TRBV7-3|17|TRBD2
CASSLSGSGGPTDTQYF
TGTGCCAGCAGCTTATCGGGTAGCGGGGGACCCACAGATACGCAGTATTTT
>TRBJ2-1|-|TRBV19|18|TRBD2
CASSIGPIAGAFYNEQFF
TGTGCCAGTAGTATAGGACCCATAGCGGGGGCCTTTTACAATGAGCAGTTCTTC
>TRBJ2-1|-|TRBV19|18|TRBD2
CASRYRGGTSGGDNEQFF
TGTGCCAGTAGATATAGAGGGGGAACTAGCGGGGGAGACAATGAGCAGTTCTTC
>TRBJ2-7|-|TRBV2|13|TRBD1
CASSRDRVNEQYF
TGTGCCAGCAGCCGGGACAGGGTCAACGAGCAGTACTTC
>TRBJ1-2|-|TRBV7-3|14|TRBD1
CASSLDRAFYGYTF
TGTGCCAGCAGCTTAGACAGGGCCTTCTATGGCTACACCTTC
>TRBJ2-2|-|TRBV5-8|17|TRBD1
CASIFQTGIRASGELFF
TGTGCCAGCATCTTCCAGACAGGGATAAGGGCGTCCGGGGAGCTGTTTTTT
>TRBJ1-1|-|TRBV6-5|15|-
CASSYVTGLNTEAFF
TGTGCCAGCAGTTACGTAACAGGGCTGAACACTGAAGCTTTCTTT
>TRBJ2-5|-|TRBV5-1|16|TRBD2
CASSLNPGTSGQTQYF
TGCGCCAGCAGCTTGAACCCCGGGACTAGCGGGCAGACCCAGTACTTC
>TRBJ2-1|-|TRBV27|14|TRBD1
CASSLTGGAHEQFF
TGTGCCAGCAGTTTAACAGGGGGCGCACATGAGCAGTTCTTC
>TRBJ2-1|-|TRBV7-9|12|-
CASSPPPTVQFF
TGTGCCAGCAGCCCACCTCCTACGGTACAGTTCTTC
>TRBJ1-2|-|TRBV2|13|-
CASNLIGGDGYTF
TGTGCCAGCAACCTTATAGGGGGAGACGGCTACACCTTC
>TRBJ1-5|once|TRBV7-8|16|-
CASSLAPRGGGQPQHF
TGTGCCAGCAGCTTAGCGCCAAGGGGCGGTGGCCAGCCCCAGCATTTT
>TRBJ1-5|-|TRBV24-1|17|-
CATSDFFSRVSCQPQHF
TGTGCCACCAGTGATTTTTTTAGCAGGGTGAGTTGTCAGCCCCAGCATTTT
>TRBJ1-2|-|TRBV5-1|17|-
CASSLMMDYPGFYGYTF
TGCGCCAGCAGCTTGATGATGGACTATCCCGGATTCTATGGCTACACCTTC
>TRBJ2-5|-|TRBV10-3|16|-
CAISESSRGKQETQYF
TGTGCCATCAGTGAGTCGAGTAGGGGTAAACAAGAGACCCAGTACTTC
>TRBJ2-1|-|TRBV9|17|TRBD1
CASSERGQVSSYNEQFF
TGTGCCAGCAGCGAACGGGGACAGGTGAGCTCCTACAATGAGCAGTTCTTC
>TRBJ2-1|-|TRBV7-3|14|-
CASSLFVGANEQFF
TGTGCCAGCAGCCTTTTCGTGGGAGCCAATGAGCAGTTCTTC
>TRBJ1-1|-|TRBV23-1|15|TRBD1
CASLTPGQGRGEAFF
TGCGCCAGCCTTACCCCGGGACAGGGGAGGGGTGAAGCTTTCTTT
>TRBJ2-5|-|TRBV5-4|16|TRBD1
CASSGGTGVQTETQYF
TGTGCCAGCAGCGGGGGGACAGGGGTGCAGACAGAGACCCAGTACTTC
>TRBJ2-5|-|TRBV15|17|TRBD2
CATSSLRRGALGATQYF
TGTGCCACCAGCAGTCTCCGGCGGGGGGCTCTCGGCGCGACCCAGTACTTC
>TRBJ1-3|-|TRBV2|16|TRBD1
CASRLFDRGPGNTIYF
TGTGCCAGCAGACTTTTCGACAGGGGCCCTGGAAACACCATATATTTT
>TRBJ1-1|-|TRBV4-2|16|TRBD1
CASSQDGDREWGAAFF
TGTGCCAGCAGCCAAGACGGGGACAGGGAATGGGGTGCAGCTTTCTTT
>TRBJ2-1|-|TRBV28|12|-
CASNSEGKEQFF
TGTGCCAGCAACTCTGAGGGCAAAGAGCAGTTCTTC
>TRBJ1-6|-|TRBV27|15|TRBD1
CASSARQGQGSPLHF
TGTGCCAGCAGTGCTCGACAGGGGCAAGGGTCACCCCTCCACTTT
>TRBJ1-1|few|TRBV2|20|-
CASSHDGETDSSRMDTEAFF
TGTGCCAGCAGCCACGACGGGGAAACAGACTCCTCAAGGATGGACACTGAAGCTTTCTTT
>TRBJ1-2|-|TRBV7-3|13|-
CASSLVQVYGYTF
TGTGCCAGCAGCTTAGTACAGGTCTATGGCTACACCTTC
>TRBJ1-3|-|TRBV5-5|17|-
CASNLQDDPLSGNTIYF
TGTGCCAGCAACCTACAGGACGACCCTCTCTCTGGAAACACCATATATTTT
>TRBJ2-6|-|TRBV18|19|-
CASSPLYTGEGAGANVLTF
TGTGCCAGCTCACCCCTATATACGGGGGAGGGGGCTGGGGCCAACGTCCTGACTTTC
>TRBJ1-5|-|TRBV20-1|15|TRBD1
CSASLGGTGYQPQHF
TGCAGTGCTAGTCTAGGGGGGACAGGGTATCAGCCCCAGCATTTT
>TRBJ2-1|-|TRBV12-3/TRBV12-4|11|-
CASSPSVEQFF
TGTGCCAGCAGTCCTAGCGTTGAGCAGTTCTTC
>TRBJ1-6|-|TRBV9|14|TRBD1
CASSTGGVHSPLHF
TGTGCCAGCAGCACAGGGGGCGTTCATTCACCCCTCCACTTT
>TRBJ2-3|-|TRBV5-6|14|TRBD2
CASSSGLVTDTQYF
TGTGCCAGCAGCTCGGGACTAGTGACAGATACGCAGTATTTT
>TRBJ1-1|-|TRBV27|17|TRBD1
CASSLFGDRPLGTEAFF
TGTGCCAGCAGTTTATTCGGGGACAGACCTTTGGGCACTGAAGCTTTCTTT
>TRBJ2-7|-|TRBV28|16|-
CASSYGQAPLSYEQYF
TGTGCCAGCAGTTATGGGCAGGCCCCACTCTCCTACGAGCAGTACTTC
>TRBJ1-3|-|TRBV6-5|13|-
CASSFSDRNTIYF
TGTGCCAGCAGCTTCTCCGACAGAAACACCATATATTTT
>TRBJ2-2|-|TRBV5-1|15|-
CASSLGGSHTGELFF
TGCGCCAGCAGCTTGGGCGGCTCCCACACCGGGGAGCTGTTTTTT
>TRBJ2-5|-|TRBV11-2|15|-
CASSPLDGDQETQYF
TGTGCCAGCAGCCCATTGGACGGGGACCAAGAGACCCAGTACTTC
>TRBJ2-3|-|TRBV18|15|-
CASSPSAGPGDTQYF
TGTGCCAGCTCTCCTTCTGCGGGCCCGGGGGATACGCAGTATTTT
>TRBJ1-3|few|TRBV3-1/TRBV3-2|16|-
CASSQGAGAGGNTIYF
TGTGCCAGCAGCCAAGGTGCGGGGGCGGGAGGAAACACCATATATTTT
>TRBJ1-4|-|TRBV28|15|-
CASSGAGATNEKLFF
TGTGCCAGCAGCGGGGCGGGGGCAACTAATGAAAAACTGTTTTTT
>TRBJ2-2|-|TRBV14|15|-
CASSQDVGDTGELFF
TGTGCCAGCAGCCAAGATGTCGGAGACACCGGGGAGCTGTTTTTT
>TRBJ1-4|-|TRBV7-9|14|TRBD1
CASSFGGGNEKLFF
TGTGCCAGCAGCTTTGGAGGGGGCAACGAAAAACTGTTTTTT
>TRBJ2-1|-|TRBV21-1|16|-
CASDFSGGPSYNEQFF
TGTGCCAGCGATTTCAGCGGGGGACCCTCCTACAATGAGCAGTTCTTC
>TRBJ1-2|few|TRBV5-1|14|-
CASSLEVANYGYTF
TGCGCCAGCAGCTTGGAAGTAGCTAACTATGGCTACACCTTC
>TRBJ2-5|-|TRBV6-6|15|TRBD1
CASSRGRGISETQYF
TGTGCCAGCAGCCGCGGCAGGGGGATATCAGAGACCCAGTACTTC
>TRBJ2-7|-|TRBV27|15|-
CASSLSGGGTYEQYF
TGTGCCAGCAGTTTATCGGGGGGGGGCACCTACGAGCAGTACTTC
>TRBJ1-6|-|TRBV2|17|-
CASTGRRRSSYNSPLHF
TGTGCCAGCACCGGTCGTCGTCGGAGCTCCTATAATTCACCCCTCCACTTT
>TRBJ2-7|once|TRBV6-6|12|-
CASGPQSDEQYF
TGTGCCAGCGGTCCCCAGTCAGACGAGCAGTACTTC
>TRBJ2-5|-|TRBV12-3/TRBV12-4|12|-
CASEGEEETQYF
TGTGCCAGCGAAGGGGAGGAGGAGACCCAGTACTTC
>TRBJ1-2|-|TRBV5-1|13|-
CASSQDSYYGYTF
TGCGCCAGCAGCCAGGACAGCTACTATGGCTACACCTTC
>TRBJ1-1|-|TRBV4-1|15|-
CASSQIHRGNTEAFF
TGCGCCAGCAGCCAAATTCACCGGGGGAACACTGAAGCTTTCTTT
>TRBJ1-1|-|TRBV20-1|12|-
CSASPRNTEAFF
TGCAGTGCTAGTCCCAGAAACACTGAAGCTTTCTTT
>TRBJ1-2|-|TRBV9|16|TRBD1
CASSGSRQGVVYGYTF
TGTGCCAGCAGCGGGAGTAGGCAGGGGGTTGTCTATGGCTACACCTTC